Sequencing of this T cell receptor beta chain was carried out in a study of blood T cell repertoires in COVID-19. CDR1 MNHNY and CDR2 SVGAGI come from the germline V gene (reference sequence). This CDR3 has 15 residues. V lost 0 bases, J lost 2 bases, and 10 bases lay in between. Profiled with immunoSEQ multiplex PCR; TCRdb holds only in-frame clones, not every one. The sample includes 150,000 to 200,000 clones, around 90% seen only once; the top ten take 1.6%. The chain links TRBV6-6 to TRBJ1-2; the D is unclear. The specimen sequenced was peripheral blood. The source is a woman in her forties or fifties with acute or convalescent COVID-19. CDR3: CASSYSIHKNYGYTF. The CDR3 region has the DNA TGTGCCAGCAGTTACTCGATTCACAAGAACTATGGCTACACCTTC.